Following are 23 T cell receptor beta chains from one sample sequenced in a study of shared clonotypes between healthy human individuals. TCRdb's table, derived via immunoSEQ multiplex PCR, lists solely in-frame clones and lacks some. Among 490,000 or so clones listed, 76% were seen once. The sample taken for sequencing was PBMCs. The origin of the receptors is a woman in her thirties or forties in good health. Some clones in this sample may be carry-over from other donors' samples.

This chain joins TRBV11-3 and TRBJ2-3, with D perhaps being TRBD1 or TRBD2 (5 bases each). CDR3 length: 14 residues. Trimming shortened V by 4 bases and J by 4 bases, and 12 bases separated the two germline ends. The V gene's germline CDR1 is SGHNT and CDR2 YENEEA. The CDR3 DNA reads as TGTGCCAGCAGCTCCAACCGGGGCGCAGATACGCAGTATTTT. It specifies CASSSNRGADTQYF.

This clone was picked up a small number of times. The CDR3 loop is CSVGGEVAGGWRDIQYF. CDR3 bases: TGCAGCGTTGGAGGGGAGGTAGCGGGAGGGTGGAGAGACATTCAGTACTTC. V gene TRBV29-1 combines with J gene TRBJ2-4, with TRBD2 identical over 11 bases. J gave up 8 bases and V 4 bases, and 16 bases lay outside the gene matches. CDR3 size: 17 residues. The germline V gene encodes CDR1 SQVTM and CDR2 ANQGSEA. Drawing the rest from reference TRBV29-1 and TRBJ2-4, the complete variable domain is SAVISQKPSRDICQRGTSLTIQCQVDSQVTMMFWYRQQPGQSLTLIATANQGSEATYESGFVIDKFPISRPNLTFSTLTVSNMSPEDSSIYLCSVGGEVAGGWRDIQYFGAGTRLSVL.

CDR3 in DNA: TGTGCCAGCGGACTAGCGGGGGGCTACAATGAGCAGTTCTTC. Translated: CASGLAGGYNEQFF. The chain employs TRBV11-2 and TRBJ2-1, with TRBD2 matching over 14 bases. In germline, CDR1 is SGHAT, CDR2 FQNNGV. V was pared by 8 bases and J by 3 bases, with 0 bases of the junction left unmatched. The CDR3 consists of 14 residues. Full variable domain (remainder filled in from reference TRBV11-2 and TRBJ2-1): EAGVAQSPRYKIIEKRQSVAFWCNPISGHATLYWYQQILGQGPKLLIQFQNNGVVDDSQLPKDRFSAERLKGVDSTLKIQPAKLEDSAVYLCASGLAGGYNEQFFGPGTRLTVL.

As concerns this clone: A clone one base away is much larger, so this may be a read error. Additional DNA sequences in this sample encode the identical CDR3. The CDR3 here is CSVAGTGSGNTIYF. CDR3 coding DNA: TGCAGCGTTGCCGGGACCGGCTCTGGGAACACCATATATTTT. V and J are TRBV29-1 and TRBJ1-3; weak D call: TRBD1 (5 bases). This CDR3 contains 14 residues. From germline, CDR1 is SQVTM and CDR2 ANQGSEA.

This clone was seen more than once but under ten times. The V call is TRBV30, the J call TRBJ2-1; no definite D call. Germline V gene lookup returns CDR1 GTSNPN and CDR2 SVGIG (reference sequence). CDR3 length: 12 residues. V was pared by 0 bases and J by 6 bases, with 6 bases between. CDR3 DNA sequence: TGTGCCTGGAGTGTATATGGCAATGAGCAGTTCTTC. Protein: CAWSVYGNEQFF.

As for this clone: This sequence is one base from a far larger clone and is likely a read error. This same CDR3 is encoded by further DNA sequences in the sample. CDR3 DNA sequence: TGTGCCAGCAGTCGGCCCCCCCCGGGGACCCATGGCTACACCTTC. The encoded protein is CASSRPPPGTHGYTF. V usage is TRBV27 and J usage is TRBJ1-2, with D maybe TRBD1 (5 bases). The ends were cut back, 5 bases at V and 6 bases at J, with 19 bases in the middle. The CDR3 loop spans 15 amino acids. Germline loops: CDR1 MNHEY, CDR2 SMNVEV (reference sequence).

Concerning this clone: A much larger clone lies one base from this, so it may be a read error. This chain connects TRBV27 to TRBJ1-1, with D perhaps TRBD1 (5 bases). The germline V and J ends were trimmed by 0 bases and 5 bases, with 10 bases remaining between them. The CDR3 is made up of 14 amino acids. CDR1 MNHEY and CDR2 SMNVEV come from the germline V gene (reference sequence). CDR3: CASSLSGERTEAFF. The CDR3 DNA reads as TGTGCCAGCAGTTTATCGGGGGAGCGGACTGAAGCTTTCTTT.

This chain uses TRBV25-1 with TRBJ2-1; 7 nucleotides match TRBD1. This CDR3 is built from 15 residues. V was pared by 2 bases and J by 8 bases, with 9 bases of the junction left unmatched. Germline CDR1 reads MGHDK; CDR2 reads SYGVNS. The CDR3 bases are TGTGCCAGCAGTGAAATGGGACAGTTGGAAGATGAGCAGTTCTTC. Amino acid sequence: CASSEMGQLEDEQFF.

In its sample, this clone was seen once. The chain has TRBV30 and TRBJ1-4; a weak D match, TRBD1 (5 bases). The CDR3 totals 12 residues. Deletions cut 4 bases from V and 8 bases from J, with 11 bases between. Germline CDR1 and CDR2: GTSNPN and SVGIG (reference sequence). In nucleotides, the CDR3 is TGTGCCTGGACAGGGACCATAGAAAAACTGTTTTTT. Amino acids: CAWTGTIEKLFF. The entire variable domain, with the rest obtained from reference TRBV30 and TRBJ1-4, is as follows: SQTIHQWPATLVQPVGSPLSLECTVEGTSNPNLYWYRQAAGRGLQLLFYSVGIGQISSEVPQNLSASRPQDRQFILSSKKLLLSDSGFYLCAWTGTIEKLFFGSGTQLSVL.

This chain joins TRBV6-1 and TRBJ1-2; 8 nucleotides align to TRBD1. Germline loops: CDR1 MNHNS, CDR2 SASEGT. The junction had 7 bases not matched to a gene; V was cut back by 2 bases and J by 8 bases. This CDR3 spans 14 amino acids. CDR3 nucleotide sequence: TGTGCCAGCAGTGAATATTGGACAGGGCAGGGCTACACCTTC. Translating it yields CASSEYWTGQGYTF.

The V call is TRBV9, the J call TRBJ2-3; 8 nucleotides line up with TRBD2. The CDR3 runs 20 residues. Per the germline V gene, CDR1 is SGDLS and CDR2 is YYNGEE. J lost 4 bases, V lost 0 bases, and 19 bases had no gene match. DNA for the CDR3: TGTGCCAGCAGCGTAGAGCCCAACGGGGGGGCCGGGACTAGGGCAGATACGCAGTATTTT. Protein sequence: CASSVEPNGGAGTRADTQYF.

The V and J genes are TRBV5-8 and TRBJ2-7, with 7 bases lining up with TRBD1. The CDR3 extends over 15 amino acids. CDR1 and CDR2 from the germline V gene are SGHTS and YDEGEE. The ends lost 6 bases at V and 0 bases at J; junction bases unmatched: 9. CDR3 in DNA: TGTGCCAGCACCTTTAACCGGGACAGCTCCTACGAGCAGTACTTC. Amino acids: CASTFNRDSSYEQYF.

This chain uses TRBV5-1 with TRBJ1-2; D is ambiguous. Looked up from germline, CDR1 is SGHRS and CDR2 is YFSETQ. Trimming shortened V by 4 bases and J by 4 bases, and 14 bases separated the two germline ends. This CDR3 spans 14 amino acids. The CDR3 nucleotides are TGCGCCAGCAGCCCCCGACCAGCCCGCTATGGCTACACCTTC. This translates into CASSPRPARYGYTF.

CDR3 DNA: TGTGCCAGTAGTGTCGCTGGACAGGGAAGAGAAACCCAGTACTTC. Its translation: CASSVAGQGRETQYF. V gene TRBV19 combines with J gene TRBJ2-5; 8 positions agree with TRBD1. With 5 bases clipped from V and 8 bases from J, the junction kept 13 bases outside the gene matches. Germline CDR1 and CDR2: LNHDA and SQIVND (reference sequence). CDR3 length: 15 amino acids.

This chain uses TRBV10-3 with TRBJ2-1; D uncertain. V was trimmed by 3 bases and J by 1 base, leaving 4 bases between them. CDR1 is ENHRY and CDR2 is SYGVKD in the germline V gene. The CDR3 is 13 residues long. The CDR3 DNA reads as TGTGCCATCAGTGACTATTCCTACAATGAGCAGTTCTTC. The encoded protein is CAISDYSYNEQFF.

The chain carries TRBV11-2 and TRBJ1-3, with unresolved D. The germline V and J ends were trimmed by 5 bases and 0 bases, with 11 bases remaining between them. CDR3 length: 15 amino acids. The germline V gene encodes CDR1 SGHAT and CDR2 FQNNGV. The CDR3 DNA reads TGTGCCAGCAGCCGCGCCGGGAGCTCTGGAAACACCATATATTTT. Its protein is CASSRAGSSGNTIYF.

The chain joins TRBV30 to TRBJ2-7, with 12 bases lining up with TRBD2. Trimming cost V 6 bases and J 1 base; bases outside gene matches: 7. Germline assignment: CDR1 GTSNPN and CDR2 SVGIG (reference sequence). The CDR3 spans 15 residues. CDR3: CACAPGTSGSYEQYF. In DNA, the CDR3 is TGTGCCTGCGCACCCGGGACTAGCGGGTCCTACGAGCAGTACTTC. Full variable domain (rest looked up from reference TRBV30 and TRBJ2-7): SQTIHQWPATLVQPVGSPLSLECTVEGTSNPNLYWYRQAAGRGLQLLFYSVGIGQISSEVPQNLSASRPQDRQFILSSKKLLLSDSGFYLCACAPGTSGSYEQYFGPGTRLTVT.

V is TRBV5-4 and J is TRBJ1-5; 7 bases agree with TRBD1. The CDR3 is made up of 16 amino acids. V dropped 4 bases and J dropped 1; count of bases not matched to a gene: 8. From germline, CDR1 is SGHNT and CDR2 YYREEE (reference sequence). The CDR3 sequence is CASSGRQGRSNQPQHF. DNA of the CDR3: TGTGCCAGCAGCGGTCGACAGGGCCGGAGCAATCAGCCCCAGCATTTT.

V and J are TRBV10-3 and TRBJ2-7, with 7 bases lining up with TRBD1. Germline assignment: CDR1 ENHRY and CDR2 SYGVKD. This CDR3 is 15 amino acids long. The V segment lost 2 bases and the J segment 2 bases; nucleotides outside the gene matches: 6. The CDR3 protein is CAISEMVGGTYEQYF. CDR3 in DNA: TGTGCCATCAGTGAGATGGTAGGGGGCACCTACGAGCAGTACTTC.

V and J are TRBV19 and TRBJ1-2; D remains unclear. The germline gives CDR1 LNHDA, CDR2 SQIVND (reference sequence). This CDR3 has 14 residues. V shed 4 bases and J shed 4 bases, with 13 bases lying between them. CDR3 residues: CASSTGTRGYGYTF. CDR3 bases: TGTGCCAGTAGTACTGGTACCAGAGGCTATGGCTACACCTTC.

This clone was found a few times. The J gene is TRBJ1-1, the V gene TRBV30, with a tentative D call TRBD1 (5 bases). From germline, CDR1 is GTSNPN and CDR2 SVGIG (reference sequence). The CDR3 is made up of 18 amino acids. Trimming took off 0 bases at V and 1 base at J, with 21 bases between the two ends. CDR3 amino acids: CAWSVLSQLTVQNTEAFF. In nucleotides, the CDR3 is TGTGCCTGGAGTGTACTGTCTCAACTGACAGTCCAGAACACTGAAGCTTTCTTT.

In this sample, this clone turned up once. The chain links TRBV10-3 to TRBJ1-2; a weak D match, TRBD1 (6 bases). CDR3 size: 13 residues. Deletions cut 2 bases from V and 8 bases from J, with 12 bases between. CDR1 is ENHRY, CDR2 SYGVKD, per germline. This CDR3 is CAISERGAWGYTF. CDR3 sequence (DNA): TGTGCCATCAGTGAGCGGGGGGCCTGGGGCTACACCTTC.

This clone was recorded only once. The V and J genes are TRBV10-2 and TRBJ2-6; D might be TRBD2 (5 bases). Germline V gene lookup returns CDR1 WSHSY and CDR2 SAAADI. Trimming pared 7 bases from V and 0 bases from J, leaving 16 bases between. The CDR3 has 17 amino acids. The CDR3, as DNA: TGCGCCAGCACCGATCGGGGAGCTAGCTCTGGGGCCAACGTCCTGACTTTC. This translates into CASTDRGASSGANVLTF.